Shown below are 9 T cell receptor beta chains from a single sample sequenced in a study of blood T cell repertoires in COVID-19. The table came from immunoSEQ multiplex PCR; TCRdb's copy has only in-frame clones and leaves some out. The data show around 260,000 clones, with about 86% seen just once and approximately 15% held by the top ten. Material: peripheral blood. These receptors came from a person aged 70 to 85 with COVID-19, enrolled during active disease.

The chain couples TRBV6-1 to TRBJ1-2; 8 bases map to TRBD1. This CDR3 contains 14 residues. V gave up 1 base and J gave up 8 bases; unmatched junction bases: 6. Germline assignment: CDR1 MNHNS and CDR2 SASEGT. The CDR3 sequence is CASSEGTGWSGYTF. The CDR3 bases are TGTGCCAGCAGTGAAGGGACAGGGTGGTCGGGCTACACCTTC.

This clone was recorded once. The rearrangement links TRBV5-1 to TRBJ1-3; TRBD1 aligns across 8 bases. There are 15 residues in the CDR3. V lost 4 bases and J lost 2; bases outside the gene matches: 5. Germline loops: CDR1 SGHRS, CDR2 YFSETQ. CDR3 bases: TGCGCCAGCAGCGAGAGGACAGGGACTGGAAACACCATATATTTT. Its protein is CASSERTGTGNTIYF.

Only one count was recorded for this clone. The chain combines TRBV4-1 with TRBJ1-1; TRBD1 might be the D (6 bases). This CDR3 region has 16 residues. In germline, CDR1 is MGHRA, CDR2 YSYEKL. Trimming pared 1 base from V and 2 bases from J, leaving 14 bases between. The CDR3 here is CASSQVWDTSNTEAFF. In DNA, the CDR3 is TGCGCCAGCAGCCAAGTATGGGACACATCAAACACTGAAGCTTTCTTT.

The sample holds a few counts of this clone. The chain combines TRBV6-5 with TRBJ1-5, with 9 positions matching TRBD1. V gave up 7 bases and J gave up 5 bases; unmatched junction bases: 6. The CDR3 contains 14 residues. Germline V CDR1 and CDR2: MNHEY, SVGAGI. The CDR3 loop is CASTKDRGHQPQHF. The CDR3 nucleotides read TGTGCCAGCACTAAGGACAGGGGTCATCAGCCCCAGCATTTT.

This chain joins TRBV3-1 (or the pseudogene TRBV3-2) and TRBJ2-1; 9 bases map to TRBD1. The CDR3 totals 13 residues. Per germline, CDR1 LGHDT and CDR2 YNNKEL (reference sequence). V shed 6 bases, J shed 8 bases, and the junction held 5 bases outside the gene matches. CDR3 in DNA: TGTGCCAGCAGTAGACAGGGGGTGTATGAGCAGTTCTTC. As protein: CASSRQGVYEQFF.

For the CDR3, the DNA is TGTGCCAGTAGTAACCGACAGATCTCTGGAAACACCATATATTTT. This encodes CASSNRQISGNTIYF. The V gene is TRBV19, the J gene TRBJ1-3, with D possibly matching TRBD1 (5 bases). The V end lost 4 bases, the J end lost 0 bases, and 10 bases lay between the germline ends. There are 15 residues in the CDR3. CDR1 and CDR2 from the germline V gene are LNHDA and SQIVND (reference sequence).

This clone was counted a few times. This chain uses TRBV19 with TRBJ1-5; D is unresolved. Germline V CDR1 and CDR2: LNHDA, SQIVND (reference sequence). Trimming took off 5 bases at V and 11 bases at J, with 22 bases between the two ends. This CDR3 has 15 residues. This chain's CDR3 is CASSPNREVDSSQHF. In nucleotides, the CDR3 is TGTGCCAGTAGTCCGAACCGGGAAGTTGATTCATCCCAGCATTTT.

V gene TRBV5-8 combines with J gene TRBJ1-6, with no clear D. Germline-derived CDR1 and CDR2 are SGHTS and YDEGEE. The V end was cut by 0 bases, the J end by 0 bases, with 7 bases between. The CDR3 has 16 amino acids. In DNA form, the CDR3 reads TGTGCCAGCAGCTTGGCGTCGAGCTCCTATAATTCACCCCTCCACTTT. Its protein is CASSLASSSYNSPLHF.

The chain employs TRBV18 and TRBJ2-7; perhaps TRBD2 as D (6 bases). This CDR3 comprises 15 residues. Per the germline V gene, CDR1 is KGHSH and CDR2 is LQKENI. Trimming removed 3 bases from V and 0 bases from J, with 12 bases in between. CDR3: CASSPSGRSSYEQYF. DNA of the CDR3: TGTGCCAGCTCACCTAGCGGTCGGAGCTCCTACGAGCAGTACTTC.